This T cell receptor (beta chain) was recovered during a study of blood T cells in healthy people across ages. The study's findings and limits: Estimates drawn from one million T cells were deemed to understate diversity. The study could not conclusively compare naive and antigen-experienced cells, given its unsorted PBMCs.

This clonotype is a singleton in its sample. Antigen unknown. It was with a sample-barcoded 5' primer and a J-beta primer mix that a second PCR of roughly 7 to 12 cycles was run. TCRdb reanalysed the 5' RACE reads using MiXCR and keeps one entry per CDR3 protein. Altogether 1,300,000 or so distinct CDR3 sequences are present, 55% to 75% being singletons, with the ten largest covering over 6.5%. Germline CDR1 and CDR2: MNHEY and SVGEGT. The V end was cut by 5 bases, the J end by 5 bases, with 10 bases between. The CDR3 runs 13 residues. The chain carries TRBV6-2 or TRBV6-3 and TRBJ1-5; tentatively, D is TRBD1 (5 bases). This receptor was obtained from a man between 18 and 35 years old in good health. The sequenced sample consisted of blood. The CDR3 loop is CASSRWGDQPQHF. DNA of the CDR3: TGTGCCAGCAGTAGATGGGGGGATCAGCCCCAGCATTTT.